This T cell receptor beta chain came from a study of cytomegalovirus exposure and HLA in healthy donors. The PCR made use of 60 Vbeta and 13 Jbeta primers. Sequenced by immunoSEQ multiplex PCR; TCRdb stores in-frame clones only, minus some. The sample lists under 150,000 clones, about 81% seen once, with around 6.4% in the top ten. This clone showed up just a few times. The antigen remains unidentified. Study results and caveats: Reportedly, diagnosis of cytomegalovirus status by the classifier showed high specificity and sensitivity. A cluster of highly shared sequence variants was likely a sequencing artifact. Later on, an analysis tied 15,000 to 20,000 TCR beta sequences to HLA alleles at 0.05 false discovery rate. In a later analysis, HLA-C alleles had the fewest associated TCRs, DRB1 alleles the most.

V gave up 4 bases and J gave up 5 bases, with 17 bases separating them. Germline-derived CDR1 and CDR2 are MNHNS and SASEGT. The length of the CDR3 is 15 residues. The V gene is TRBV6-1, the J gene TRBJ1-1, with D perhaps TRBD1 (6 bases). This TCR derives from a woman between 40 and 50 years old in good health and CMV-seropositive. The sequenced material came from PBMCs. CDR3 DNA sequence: TGTGCCAGCAGTGGATTGGTGGGGGCACGAACTGAAGCTTTCTTT. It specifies CASSGLVGARTEAFF.